This TCR beta chain stems from a study of blood T cells in healthy people across ages. PCR was performed a second time for roughly 7 to 12 cycles using a sample-barcoded 5' primer and a J-beta primer mix. TCRdb re-derived calls from the 5' RACE reads in MiXCR, one entry per CDR3 protein. This table has 550,000 to 750,000 distinct CDR3 sequences, about 21% appearing once. CDR3 size: 15 residues. Trimming took 5 bases from V and 7 from J, leaving 21 bases between them. Germline assignment: CDR1 SGHTA and CDR2 FQGNSA. Sequenced material: blood. V and J are TRBV7-2 and TRBJ2-7; a possible D gene is TRBD1 (6 bases). The source is a man between 65 and 79 years old in good health. As DNA, the CDR3 is TGTGCCAGCAGCACCTTGACAGGAGCCATTGGGGAGCAGTACTTC. Amino acids: CASSTLTGAIGEQYF.